This T cell receptor beta chain originates from a study of tumor and adjacent non-tumor tissue in lung cancer. This clonotype has a count of ten or more. CDR1 and CDR2 (germline): SQVTM, ANQGSEA. The length of the CDR3 is 13 residues. Trimming stripped 4 bases from V and 4 bases from J, with 14 bases between. TCRbeta libraries were built with three rounds of nested PCR, modified from ARM-PCR. MiXCR, applied by TCRdb to the multiplex PCR reads, yields one record per CDR3 protein. The sample consists of 60,000 or so distinct CDR3 sequences, roughly two thirds of them appearing once. The template was RNA from unsorted bulk tissue. This non-tumor lung sample came from over 3 cm beyond the tumor edge.

The sequencing input was distant non-tumor lung tissue. The V call is TRBV29-1, the J call TRBJ2-7, with D possibly being TRBD1 or TRBD2 (5 bases each). This TCR derives from a man between 65 and 85 years old with non-small cell lung cancer. Here the CDR3 reads CSVVGVAGYEQYF. CDR3 bases: TGCAGCGTTGTAGGGGTCGCGGGTTACGAGCAGTACTTC.